These 29 T cell receptor beta chains originate from one sample sequenced in a study of T cell repertoires in ileal Crohn's disease. TCRdb's copy holds only in-frame clones and misses some; the assay was immunoSEQ multiplex PCR. The table records roughly 2,500 clones, roughly 80% of them present only once. The sample consisted of ileal tissue. These TCRs come from an adult with Crohn's disease.

The CDR3: CASSLVGPAGYGYTF. DNA of the CDR3: TGTGCCAGCAGCTTGGTTGGCCCGGCAGGGTATGGCTACACCTTC. The genes are TRBV5-4 and TRBJ1-2, with a weak D call TRBD1 (5 bases). V was trimmed by 0 bases and J by 5 bases, leaving 14 bases between them. The CDR3 spans 15 residues. Germline lookup yields CDR1 SGHNT and CDR2 YYREEE (reference sequence).

J is TRBJ1-1 and V is TRBV10-1, with D hard to call. Trimming stripped 2 bases from V and 6 bases from J, with 10 bases between. CDR1 WNHNN and CDR2 SYGVQD come from the germline V gene (reference sequence). This CDR3 comprises 13 residues. CDR3 residues: CASSEMRRPEAFF. The CDR3, as DNA: TGCGCCAGCAGTGAGATGAGGAGGCCTGAAGCTTTCTTT.

CDR3 loop: CSGGSNTEAFF. The CDR3 DNA sequence: TGCAGTGGAGGTTCGAACACTGAAGCTTTCTTT. The chain is built from TRBV20-1 and TRBJ1-1; D is unclear. Germline V CDR1 and CDR2: DFQATT, SNEGSKA (reference sequence). The CDR3 has 11 residues. The germline V and J ends were trimmed by 7 bases and 1 base, with 7 bases remaining between them.

The J gene is TRBJ1-1, the V gene TRBV7-8; a weak D match, TRBD1 (6 bases). Germline CDR1 reads SGHVS; CDR2 reads FQNEAQ. With 6 bases removed from V and 1 base from J, the gap between germline ends came to 12 bases. This CDR3 is built from 14 residues. The CDR3 spells CASRGGDTNTEAFF. CDR3 DNA: TGTGCCAGCAGGGGAGGGGACACGAACACTGAAGCTTTCTTT.

The genes are TRBV5-1 and TRBJ1-1; D call uncertain. The germline V gene encodes CDR1 SGHRS and CDR2 YFSETQ. Trimming stripped 1 base from V and 2 bases from J, with 6 bases between. The CDR3 spans 13 residues. For the CDR3, the DNA is TGCGCCAGCAGCTTGTTACTTAACACTGAAGCTTTCTTT. It specifies CASSLLLNTEAFF.

As regards this clone: A junction end diverges from the germline sequence, so it may reflect a read error. V is TRBV6-5 and J is TRBJ1-2, with D maybe TRBD1 (5 bases). Germline CDR1 reads MNHEY; CDR2 reads SVGAGI. The CDR3 has 14 residues. The CDR3, as DNA: TGTGCCGGCAGTTACTCCACCAACAGGTCCCCCTACACCTTC. It yields the protein CAGSYSTNRSPYTF.

This chain joins TRBV5-3 and TRBJ2-5; D might be TRBD2 (5 bases). TRBV5-3 is reported as an ORF; its role is uncertain. Trimming cost V 0 bases and J 4 bases, with 10 bases left between them. CDR3 length: 14 residues. CDR3 residues: CARSLDYLAETQYF. The CDR3, as DNA: TGTGCCAGAAGCTTGGATTACCTAGCAGAGACCCAGTACTTC.

The gene calls are TRBV4-2 and TRBJ1-1; perhaps TRBD1 as D (5 bases). Trimming removed 5 bases at V and 6 bases at J, with 16 bases between. The CDR3 contains 14 residues. Germline lookup yields CDR1 LGHNA and CDR2 YNFKEQ. This CDR3 reads CASSWGGDPPEAFF. Here the CDR3 DNA reads TGTGCCAGCAGCTGGGGGGGGGACCCCCCTGAAGCTTTCTTT.

The V call is TRBV19, the J call TRBJ2-5; 9 bases fit TRBD2. Germline V lookup: CDR1 LNHDA, CDR2 SQIVND (reference sequence). The CDR3 has 15 residues. V gave up 10 bases and J gave up 3 bases; unmatched junction bases: 12. CDR3 DNA: TGTGCCACCTCACCCTCCTTAGCGGGGGAAGAGACCCAGTACTTC. Translation gives CATSPSLAGEETQYF.

The chain combines TRBV2 with TRBJ2-1; 9 nucleotides match TRBD1. V dropped 8 bases and J dropped 10; count of bases not matched to a gene: 12. Looked up from germline, CDR1 is SNHLY and CDR2 is FYNNEI. The CDR3 consists of 14 residues. DNA of the CDR3: TGTGCCAGCGCCGGGACAGGGTCGTCAGGAGAGCAGTTCTTC. It is translated as CASAGTGSSGEQFF.

The J gene is TRBJ1-6, the V gene TRBV9; 9 bases map to TRBD1. V trimming: 1 base; J trimming: 10 bases; junction bases outside the gene matches: 9. The CDR3 is 16 amino acids. Germline V gene lookup returns CDR1 SGDLS and CDR2 YYNGEE. Here the CDR3 reads CASSVTTGGPNSPLHF. The CDR3 bases are TGTGCCAGCAGCGTAACAACAGGGGGCCCTAACTCACCCCTCCACTTT.

The J gene is TRBJ2-2, the V gene TRBV27, with D possibly TRBD2 on 6 matching bases. V shed 4 bases and J shed 5 bases, with 8 bases lying between them. The CDR3 length is 13 residues. Germline V CDR1 and CDR2: MNHEY, SMNVEV (reference sequence). The DNA for the CDR3 is TGTGCCAGCAGTTCCGGACTAACCGGGGAGCTGTTTTTT. This encodes CASSSGLTGELFF.

This clone is labeled as large. The chain combines TRBV19 with TRBJ2-5; the D gene is possibly TRBD1 (6 bases). There are 13 residues in the CDR3. V lost 5 bases to trimming and J lost 6 bases, with 13 bases between them. Germline V gives CDR1 LNHDA, CDR2 SQIVND (reference sequence). This CDR3 reads CASSSGQGKTQYF. DNA for the CDR3: TGTGCCAGTAGTTCCGGCCAGGGGAAGACCCAGTACTTC.

This sequence joins TRBV4-3 and TRBJ2-1, with D perhaps TRBD2 (5 bases). V gave up 0 bases and J gave up 8 bases, with 17 bases separating them. The CDR3 consists of 16 residues. Germline CDR1 is LGHNA and CDR2 is YSLEER. CDR3 DNA sequence: TGCGCCAGCAGCCAAGATTTCGGGAAGGAGGTCGATGAGCAGTTCTTC. This codes for CASSQDFGKEVDEQFF.

The CDR3 coding sequence is TGTGCCAGCAGCAACAGGGTAGTAGAAAATTCACCCCTCCACTTT. It is translated as CASSNRVVENSPLHF. This chain connects TRBV7-9 to TRBJ1-6; D possibly corresponds to TRBD1 (6 bases). CDR3 length equals 15 residues. Trimming left V 5 bases short and J 7 bases short, with 15 bases between. Germline lookup yields CDR1 SEHNR and CDR2 FQNEAQ (reference sequence).

The chain uses TRBV5-1 and TRBJ2-7; 9 bases align to TRBD1. Germline assignment: CDR1 SGHRS and CDR2 YFSETQ. J was trimmed by 5 bases and V by 2 bases; bases with no gene match: 5. The CDR3 is 14 residues long. CDR3 nucleotides: TGCGCCAGCAGCTTAGGGACAGGGATCGACGAGCAGTACTTC. Translated: CASSLGTGIDEQYF. The full variable domain, with the rest looked up from reference TRBV5-1 and TRBJ2-7, is KAGVTQTPRYLIKTRGQQVTLSCSPISGHRSVSWYQQTPGQGLQFLFEYFSETQRNKGNFPGRFSGRQFSNSRSEMNVSTLELGDSALYLCASSLGTGIDEQYFGPGTRLTVT.

The V gene is TRBV7-2, the J gene TRBJ2-7; D is unclear. This CDR3 has 14 amino acids. V was pared by 0 bases and J by 2 bases, with 8 bases between. CDR1 SGHTA and CDR2 FQGNSA come from the germline V gene. The CDR3: CASSLARGAYEQYF. CDR3 in DNA: TGTGCCAGCAGCTTAGCCCGAGGTGCCTACGAGCAGTACTTC.

This clone has a handful of counts. This sequence joins TRBV27 and TRBJ2-7, with 9 bases lining up with TRBD2. This CDR3 comprises 15 residues. In germline, CDR1 is MNHEY, CDR2 SMNVEV (reference sequence). V lost 2 bases, J lost 3 bases, and 5 bases stayed unmatched. The CDR3 spells CASSLGSSGNYEQYF. DNA for the CDR3: TGTGCCAGCAGTTTAGGGTCTAGCGGGAACTACGAGCAGTACTTC.

The V gene is TRBV10-3, the J gene TRBJ2-1, with D possibly TRBD2 on 6 matching bases. CDR1 ENHRY and CDR2 SYGVKD come from the germline V gene. This CDR3 spans 12 amino acids. V was cut by 6 bases and J by 7 bases, with 10 bases left in between. The CDR3 DNA is TGTGCCATCAGGGACCTAGCGAATGAGCAGTTCTTC. Protein sequence: CAIRDLANEQFF.

This clone was recorded a few times. The J gene is TRBJ2-2, the V gene TRBV9; 7 bases align to TRBD1. Germline loops: CDR1 SGDLS, CDR2 YYNGEE. The CDR3 totals 17 residues. The J segment lost 7 bases and the V segment lost 0 bases, leaving 12 bases of the junction unmatched. The CDR3 reads CASSVEQGNPSYGELFF. CDR3 nucleotide sequence: TGTGCCAGCAGCGTAGAACAGGGGAACCCCTCATACGGGGAGCTGTTTTTT.

This clone was seen a few times. This chain connects TRBV7-8 to TRBJ1-1; D is perhaps TRBD1 (6 bases). Trimming removed 4 bases at V and 4 bases at J, with 13 bases between. Germline assignment: CDR1 SGHVS and CDR2 FQNEAQ. CDR3 length: 14 residues. The CDR3 loop is CASSSQGSSTEAFF. In DNA form, the CDR3 reads TGTGCCAGCAGCTCCCAGGGGAGTAGCACTGAAGCTTTCTTT.

The chain recombines TRBV28 with TRBJ2-2; D is possibly TRBD1 (6 bases). V lost 9 bases and J lost 8, with 16 bases in between. Per germline, CDR1 MDHEN and CDR2 SYDVKM. The CDR3 loop spans 13 amino acids. The CDR3 loop is CASARGMMGELFF. Here the CDR3 DNA reads TGTGCCAGTGCTAGGGGGATGATGGGGGAGCTGTTTTTT.

This chain links TRBV11-2 with TRBJ2-5; 7 bases align to TRBD2. V shed 7 bases and J 1 base; nucleotides not matched to a gene: 9. Germline CDR1 is SGHAT and CDR2 is FQNNGV. The CDR3 is 15 residues long. The CDR3 loop reads CASILRWGGQETQYF. The CDR3 coding sequence is TGTGCCAGCATCCTACGCTGGGGGGGCCAAGAGACCCAGTACTTC.

The chain has TRBV19 and TRBJ2-1; D perhaps matches TRBD1 (5 bases). This CDR3 is built from 13 residues. Germline lookup yields CDR1 LNHDA and CDR2 SQIVND (reference sequence). Trimming stripped 3 bases from V and 7 bases from J, with 10 bases between. CDR3 DNA sequence: TGTGCCAGTAGTATTGACGGACAAAATGAGCAGTTCTTC. As protein: CASSIDGQNEQFF.

This chain joins TRBV28 and TRBJ2-7, with 10 positions matching TRBD1. The CDR3 contains 16 residues. With 6 bases clipped from V and 4 bases from J, the junction kept 12 bases outside the gene matches. Germline V gives CDR1 MDHEN, CDR2 SYDVKM. CDR3 sequence: CASSSHWKDRGYEQYV. DNA of the CDR3: TGTGCCAGCAGCTCCCATTGGAAGGACAGGGGGTACGAGCAGTACGTC.

This clone was counted between two and nine times. The chain combines TRBV19 with TRBJ2-3; TRBD1 aligns across 7 bases. This CDR3 has 15 residues. The junction had 6 bases not matched to a gene; V was cut back by 4 bases and J by 2 bases. The germline V gene has CDR1 LNHDA and CDR2 SQIVND (reference sequence). The CDR3 bases are TGTGCCAGTAGTAAAGGGGACAGTTTCACAGATACGCAGTATTTT. Encoded protein: CASSKGDSFTDTQYF.

This clone was seen just once. The genes are TRBV7-2 and TRBJ2-2; 8 bases are a match to TRBD2. J lost 1 base, V lost 10 bases, and 8 bases had no gene match. The CDR3 contains 15 residues. The germline gives CDR1 SGHTA, CDR2 FQGNSA. The CDR3 spells CAIRSGSLNTGELFF. CDR3 coding DNA: TGTGCCATCAGAAGCGGGAGCTTGAACACCGGGGAGCTGTTTTTT. The full variable domain, its missing parts supplied by reference TRBV7-2 and TRBJ2-2, is GAGVSQSPSNKVTEKGKDVELRCDPISGHTALYWYRQSLGQGLEFLIYFQGNSAPDKSGLPSDRFSAERTGGSVSTLTIQRTQQEDSAVYLCAIRSGSLNTGELFFGEGSRLTVL.

The CDR3 DNA follows: TGCGCCGCACGGGGGACCGCCGGTTCACCCCTCCACTTT. Its protein is CAARGTAGSPLHF. The rearrangement links TRBV10-2 to TRBJ1-6, with D perhaps TRBD1 (5 bases). The CDR3 totals 13 residues. Germline CDR1 and CDR2: WSHSY and SAAADI. The V end was cut by 11 bases, the J end by 9 bases, with 17 bases between.

This clone was picked up one time. The chain carries TRBV13 and TRBJ2-7; TRBD2 agrees at 8 bases. The CDR3 length is 13 residues. From germline, CDR1 is PRHDT and CDR2 FYEKMQ (reference sequence). Trimming at V came to 4 bases and at J to 7 bases, leaving 6 bases not matched to a gene. The CDR3 DNA follows: TGTGCCAGCAGCTCGGGGACTAGGAAGGAGCAGTACTTC. Translating it yields CASSSGTRKEQYF.